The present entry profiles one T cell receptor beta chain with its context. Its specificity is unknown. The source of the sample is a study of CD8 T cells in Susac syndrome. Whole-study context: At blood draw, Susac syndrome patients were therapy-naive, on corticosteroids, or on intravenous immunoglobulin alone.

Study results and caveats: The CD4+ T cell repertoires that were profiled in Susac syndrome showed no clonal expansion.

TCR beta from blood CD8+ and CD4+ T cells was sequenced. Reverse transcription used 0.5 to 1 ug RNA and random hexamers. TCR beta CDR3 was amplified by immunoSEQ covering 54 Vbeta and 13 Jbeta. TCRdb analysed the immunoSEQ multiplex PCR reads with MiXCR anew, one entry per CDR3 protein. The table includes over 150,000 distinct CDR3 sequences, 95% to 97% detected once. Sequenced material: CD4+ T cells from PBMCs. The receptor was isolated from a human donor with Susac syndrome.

CDR3 nucleotides: TGTGCCAGTCACCCGAGTGGAGGCACAGATACGCAGTATTTT. Amino acids: CASHPSGGTDTQYF. V and J are TRBV25-1 and TRBJ2-3, with no clear D. This CDR3 is 14 amino acids long. Between the trimmed V and J ends, which lost 9 bases and 1 base, there was a span of 14 bases. Germline-derived CDR1 and CDR2 are MGHDK and SYGVNS. Complete variable domain (other parts from reference TRBV25-1 and TRBJ2-3): EADIYQTPRYLVIGTGKKITLECSQTMGHDKMYWYQQDPGMELHLIHYSYGVNSTEKGDLSSESTVSRIRTEHFPLTLESARPSHTSQYLCASHPSGGTDTQYFGPGTRLTVL.